This record concerns one T cell receptor beta chain sequence. Its cognate antigen is unknown. Libraries were prepared by immunoSEQ multiplex PCR; TCRdb keeps only in-frame clonotypes and omits some of them. The sample consists of 75,000 to 100,000 clones, approximately 83% of them appearing once. The CDR3 has 14 residues. Trimming removed 4 bases from V and 1 base from J, with 8 bases in between. CDR1 SNHLY and CDR2 FYNNEI come from the germline V gene. The record originates from a study of T cell responses to AZD1222 COVID-19 vaccine. General study results and limits: Reports indicate that nearly half of spike-specific TCRs are directed at unmutated variant regions. Elevations in Spike-specific TCR breadth and depth followed administration of two AZD1222 doses.

V and J are TRBV2 and TRBJ1-3; D is unclear. Sequencing was performed on peripheral blood, taken on day 0 of AZD1222 vaccination. The TCR was taken from an adult in good health. The CDR3 loop is CASSVIGSGNTIYF. The CDR3 DNA reads as TGTGCCAGCAGTGTCATAGGGTCTGGAAACACCATATATTTT.